Listed here are 12 T cell receptor beta chains from one sample, sequenced in a study of T cells in localized non-small cell lung cancer. Generated by immunoSEQ multiplex PCR, the TCRdb table keeps only in-frame clones and is missing some. The data contain more than 50,000 clones, around 81% of them singletons. The sequencing here drew on peripheral blood, taken before any cancer treatment. Every receptor here comes from an older female donor with stage II squamous cell lung carcinoma.

V gene TRBV7-2 combines with J gene TRBJ1-2; D possibly corresponds to TRBD1 (5 bases). This CDR3 spans 14 amino acids. V lost 0 bases and J 4 bases, leaving 9 bases between the germline ends. Germline V gene lookup returns CDR1 SGHTA and CDR2 FQGNSA. CDR3: CASSLAQAGYGYTF. The CDR3 nucleotides read TGTGCCAGCAGCTTAGCACAGGCGGGCTATGGCTACACCTTC.

The genes are TRBV5-4 and TRBJ2-7; 10 bases line up with TRBD1. The CDR3 consists of 14 residues. CDR1 is SGHNT, CDR2 YYREEE, per germline (reference sequence). V gave up 3 bases and J gave up 3 bases; unmatched junction bases: 3. This CDR3 reads CASSSGTGVYEQYF. The DNA of the CDR3 is TGTGCCAGCAGCTCCGGGACAGGGGTCTACGAGCAGTACTTC.

CDR3 sequence: CASSLGGQGPGYGYTF. The DNA for the CDR3 is TGTGCCAGCAGCTTGGGAGGACAGGGCCCTGGCTATGGCTACACCTTC. V and J are TRBV13 and TRBJ1-2; 8 bases match TRBD1. Unmatched junction bases numbered 10, after V lost 3 bases and J lost 4 bases. This CDR3 spans 16 amino acids. Germline values: CDR1 PRHDT, CDR2 FYEKMQ (reference sequence). The entire variable domain, with the rest obtained from reference TRBV13 and TRBJ1-2, is as follows: AAGVIQSPRHLIKEKRETATLKCYPIPRHDTVYWYQQGPGQDPQFLISFYEKMQSDKGSIPDRFSAQQFSDYHSELNMSSLELGDSALYFCASSLGGQGPGYGYTFGSGTRLTVV.

The chain is built from TRBV27 and TRBJ1-1; D ambiguous. The CDR3 has 16 amino acids. Germline lookup yields CDR1 MNHEY and CDR2 SMNVEV (reference sequence). V lost 4 bases and J lost 0, with 15 bases in between. The CDR3 protein is CASSSSSGTMNTEAFF. The CDR3 DNA is TGTGCCAGCAGTTCCTCCTCGGGCACCATGAACACTGAAGCTTTCTTT.

This sequence joins TRBV6-5 and TRBJ1-1; tentative D call: TRBD1 (6 bases). The CDR3 runs 16 residues. With 0 bases removed from V and 3 bases from J, the gap between germline ends came to 14 bases. Germline assignment: CDR1 MNHEY and CDR2 SVGAGI. The CDR3 DNA reads as TGTGCCAGCAGTTACTCGAGGTACAGGGAGGACACTGAAGCTTTCTTT. The encoded protein is CASSYSRYREDTEAFF.

V usage is TRBV19 and J usage is TRBJ1-2, with D maybe TRBD1 (5 bases). This CDR3 contains 13 residues. The germline V and J ends were trimmed by 3 bases and 4 bases, with 9 bases remaining between them. Germline V gene lookup returns CDR1 LNHDA and CDR2 SQIVND (reference sequence). CDR3 sequence: CASSIRGSYGYTF. DNA for the CDR3: TGTGCCAGTAGTATTCGGGGCAGCTATGGCTACACCTTC.

The V call is TRBV7-9, the J call TRBJ2-2; no definite D call. CDR1 and CDR2 from the germline V gene are SEHNR and FQNEAQ (reference sequence). There are 11 residues in the CDR3. V was trimmed by 2 bases and J by 6 bases, leaving 1 base between them. As DNA, the CDR3 is TGTGCCAGCAGCTTACCCGGGGAGCTGTTTTTT. Translated, it gives CASSLPGELFF.

This chain connects TRBV18 to TRBJ2-7; 8 nucleotides agree with TRBD1. The CDR3 contains 14 residues. V lost 4 bases to trimming and J lost 6 bases; unmatched junction nucleotides: 8. Looked up from germline, CDR1 is KGHSH and CDR2 is LQKENI. The CDR3: CASSLGGQGGEQYF. In DNA, the CDR3 is TGTGCCAGCTCACTGGGCGGACAGGGCGGCGAGCAGTACTTC.

This sequence joins TRBV11-2 and TRBJ1-5, with D unresolved. V gave up 3 bases and J gave up 4 bases, with 7 bases separating them. The CDR3 runs to 13 residues. Germline loops: CDR1 SGHAT, CDR2 FQNNGV. The CDR3 here is CASSFGENQPQHF. CDR3 nucleotide sequence: TGTGCCAGCAGCTTTGGGGAAAATCAGCCCCAGCATTTT.

This clone was seen a few times. The CDR3: CASSLAARGTEAFF. The CDR3 DNA reads TGCGCCAGCAGCTTGGCGGCGCGGGGGACTGAAGCTTTCTTT. The chain recombines TRBV5-1 with TRBJ1-1, with D possibly TRBD1 on 5 matching bases. CDR3 length: 14 residues. V lost 0 bases, J lost 5 bases, and 11 bases lay in between. Germline assignment: CDR1 SGHRS and CDR2 YFSETQ.

The chain employs TRBV6-6 and TRBJ1-2; TRBD1 might be the D (5 bases). The CDR3 has 12 amino acids. V lost 6 bases and J 12 bases, leaving 17 bases between the germline ends. Germline V CDR1 and CDR2: MNHNY, SVGAGI (reference sequence). The CDR3 region is CASSLEAGRDTF. DNA for the CDR3: TGTGCCAGCAGCCTTGAGGCAGGGAGAGACACCTTC.

V and J are TRBV19 and TRBJ1-2; no clear D gene. Trimming cost V 6 bases and J 5 bases, with 13 bases left between them. CDR3 length equals 13 residues. Germline CDR1 and CDR2: LNHDA and SQIVND (reference sequence). The chain's CDR3 is CASRIIGPYGYTF. CDR3 nucleotide sequence: TGTGCCAGTAGAATTATAGGACCTTATGGCTACACCTTC.